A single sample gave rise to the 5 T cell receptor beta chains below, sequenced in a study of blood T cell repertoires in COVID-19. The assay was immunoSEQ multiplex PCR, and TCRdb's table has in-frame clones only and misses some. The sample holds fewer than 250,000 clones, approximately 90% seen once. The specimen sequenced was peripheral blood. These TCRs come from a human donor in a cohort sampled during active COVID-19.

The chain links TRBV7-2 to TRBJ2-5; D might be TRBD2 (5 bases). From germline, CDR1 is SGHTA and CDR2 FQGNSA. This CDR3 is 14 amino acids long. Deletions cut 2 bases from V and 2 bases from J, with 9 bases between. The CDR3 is CASSLTRTQETQYF. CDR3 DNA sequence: TGTGCCAGCAGCTTAACTAGAACTCAAGAGACCCAGTACTTC. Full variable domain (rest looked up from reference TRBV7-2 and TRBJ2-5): GAGVSQSPSNKVTEKGKDVELRCDPISGHTALYWYRQSLGQGLEFLIYFQGNSAPDKSGLPSDRFSAERTGGSVSTLTIQRTQQEDSAVYLCASSLTRTQETQYFGPGTRLLVL.

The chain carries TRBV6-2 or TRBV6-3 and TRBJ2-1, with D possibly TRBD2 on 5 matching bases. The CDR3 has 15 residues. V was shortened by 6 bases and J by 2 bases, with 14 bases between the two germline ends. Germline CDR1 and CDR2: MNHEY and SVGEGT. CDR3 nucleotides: TGTGCCAGCAGGCCTCCCGGGGAACCCTACAATGAGCAGTTCTTC. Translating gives CASRPPGEPYNEQFF.

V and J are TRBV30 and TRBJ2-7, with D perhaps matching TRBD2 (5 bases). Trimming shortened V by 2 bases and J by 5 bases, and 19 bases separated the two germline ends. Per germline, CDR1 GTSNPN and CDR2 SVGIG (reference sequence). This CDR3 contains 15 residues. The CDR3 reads CAWSQIKEAPDEQYF. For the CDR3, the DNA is TGTGCCTGGAGTCAAATCAAGGAGGCCCCGGACGAGCAGTACTTC.

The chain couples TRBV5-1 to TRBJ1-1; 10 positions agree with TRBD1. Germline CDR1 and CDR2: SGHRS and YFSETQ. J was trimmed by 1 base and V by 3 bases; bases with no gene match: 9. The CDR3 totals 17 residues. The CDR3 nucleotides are TGCGCCAGCAGCTATTATGGGGGACAGGGGACGAACACTGAAGCTTTCTTT. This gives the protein CASSYYGGQGTNTEAFF.

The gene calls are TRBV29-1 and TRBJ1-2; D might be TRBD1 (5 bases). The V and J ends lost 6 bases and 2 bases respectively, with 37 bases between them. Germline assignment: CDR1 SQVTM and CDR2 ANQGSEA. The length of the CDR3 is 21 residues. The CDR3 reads CSVVDTGRSNLWLVKNYGYTF. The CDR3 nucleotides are TGCAGCGTGGTGGACACGGGCAGGTCCAACCTCTGGTTAGTCAAGAACTATGGCTACACCTTC.